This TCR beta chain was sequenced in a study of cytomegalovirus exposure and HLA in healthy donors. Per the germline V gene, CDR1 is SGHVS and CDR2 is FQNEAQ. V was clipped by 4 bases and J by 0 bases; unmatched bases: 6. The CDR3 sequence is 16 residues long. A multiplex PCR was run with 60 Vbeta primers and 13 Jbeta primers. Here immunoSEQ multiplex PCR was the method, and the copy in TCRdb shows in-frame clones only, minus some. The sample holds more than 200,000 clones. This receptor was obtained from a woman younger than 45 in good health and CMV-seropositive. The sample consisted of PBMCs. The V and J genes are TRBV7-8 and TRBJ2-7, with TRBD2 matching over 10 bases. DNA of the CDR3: TGTGCCAGCAGCTCACGGACTAGCGGATCCTCCTACGAGCAGTACTTC. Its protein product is CASSSRTSGSSYEQYF. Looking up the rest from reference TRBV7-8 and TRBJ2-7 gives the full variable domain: GAGVSQSPRYKVAKRGQDVALRCDPISGHVSLFWYQQALGQGPEFLTYFQNEAQLDKSGLPSDRFFAERPEGSVSTLKIQRTQQEDSAVYLCASSSRTSGSSYEQYFGPGTRLTVT.